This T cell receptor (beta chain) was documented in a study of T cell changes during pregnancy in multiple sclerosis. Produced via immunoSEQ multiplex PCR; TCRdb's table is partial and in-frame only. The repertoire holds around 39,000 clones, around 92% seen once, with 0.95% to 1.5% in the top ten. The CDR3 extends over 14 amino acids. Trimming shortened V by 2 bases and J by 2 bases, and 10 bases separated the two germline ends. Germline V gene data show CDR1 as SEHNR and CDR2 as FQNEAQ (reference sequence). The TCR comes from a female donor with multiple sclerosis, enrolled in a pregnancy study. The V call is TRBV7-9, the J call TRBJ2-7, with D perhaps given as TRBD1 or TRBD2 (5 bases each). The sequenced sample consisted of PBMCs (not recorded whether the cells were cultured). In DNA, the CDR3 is TGTGCCAGCAGCTTAATGGGGGAAACCTACGAGCAGTACTTC. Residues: CASSLMGETYEQYF. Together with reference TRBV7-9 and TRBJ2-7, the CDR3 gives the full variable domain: DTGVSQNPRHKITKRGQNVTFRCDPISEHNRLYWYRQTLGQGPEFLTYFQNEAQLEKSRLLSDRFSAERPKGSFSTLEIQRTEQGDSAMYLCASSLMGETYEQYFGPGTRLTVT.